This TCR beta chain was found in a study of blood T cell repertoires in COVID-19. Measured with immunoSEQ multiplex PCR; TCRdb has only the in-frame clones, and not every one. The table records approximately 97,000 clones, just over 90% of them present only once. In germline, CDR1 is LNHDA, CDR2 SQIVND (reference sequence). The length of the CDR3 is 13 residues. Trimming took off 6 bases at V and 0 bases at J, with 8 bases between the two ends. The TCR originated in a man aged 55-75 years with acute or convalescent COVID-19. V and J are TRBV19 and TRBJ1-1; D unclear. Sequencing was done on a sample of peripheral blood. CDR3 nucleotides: TGTGCCAGTAGCATTTCGGTGAACACTGAAGCTTTCTTT. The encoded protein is CASSISVNTEAFF.